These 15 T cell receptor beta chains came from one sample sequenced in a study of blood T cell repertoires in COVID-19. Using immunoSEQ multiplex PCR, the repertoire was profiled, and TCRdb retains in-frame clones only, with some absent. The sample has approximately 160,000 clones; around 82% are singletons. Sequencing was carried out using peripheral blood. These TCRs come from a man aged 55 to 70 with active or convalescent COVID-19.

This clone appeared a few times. The CDR3 sequence is CASTLAETVDTQYF. CDR3 sequence (DNA): TGTGCCAGCACCCTGGCGGAGACTGTAGATACGCAGTATTTT. V and J are TRBV6-5 and TRBJ2-3; D unresolved. Germline assignment: CDR1 MNHEY and CDR2 SVGAGI. This CDR3 comprises 14 residues. The V and J ends lost 7 bases and 5 bases respectively, with 16 bases between them.

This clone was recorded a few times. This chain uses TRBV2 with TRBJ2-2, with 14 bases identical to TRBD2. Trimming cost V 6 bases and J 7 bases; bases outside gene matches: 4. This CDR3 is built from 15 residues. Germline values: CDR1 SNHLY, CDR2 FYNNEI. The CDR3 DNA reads TGTGCCAGCAGGGGACTAGCGGGAGTCGACGGGGAGCTGTTTTTT. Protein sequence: CASRGLAGVDGELFF. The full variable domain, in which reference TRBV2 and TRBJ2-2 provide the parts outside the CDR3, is EPEVTQTPSHQVTQMGQEVILRCVPISNHLYFYWYRQILGQKVEFLVSFYNNEISEKSEIFDDQFSVERPDGSNFTLKIRSTKLEDSAMYFCASRGLAGVDGELFFGEGSRLTVL.

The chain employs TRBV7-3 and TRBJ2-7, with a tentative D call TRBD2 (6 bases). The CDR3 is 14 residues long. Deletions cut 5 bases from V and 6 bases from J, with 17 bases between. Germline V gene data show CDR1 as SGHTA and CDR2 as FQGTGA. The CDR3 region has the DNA TGTGCCAGCAGCCCCCAGGGTGGGAGGAGCGAGCAGTACTTC. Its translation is CASSPQGGRSEQYF.

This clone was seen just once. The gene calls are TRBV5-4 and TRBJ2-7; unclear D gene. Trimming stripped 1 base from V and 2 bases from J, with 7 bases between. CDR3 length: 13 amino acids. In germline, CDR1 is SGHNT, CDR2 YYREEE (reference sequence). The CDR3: CASSLWLAYEQYF. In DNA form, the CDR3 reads TGTGCCAGCAGCTTGTGGCTAGCCTACGAGCAGTACTTC.

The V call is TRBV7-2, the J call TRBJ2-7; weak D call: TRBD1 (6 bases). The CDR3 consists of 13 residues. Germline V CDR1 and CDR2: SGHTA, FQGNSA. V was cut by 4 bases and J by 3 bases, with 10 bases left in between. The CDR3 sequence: CASSSQGIYEQYF. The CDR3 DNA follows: TGTGCCAGCAGCTCTCAGGGGATCTACGAGCAGTACTTC.

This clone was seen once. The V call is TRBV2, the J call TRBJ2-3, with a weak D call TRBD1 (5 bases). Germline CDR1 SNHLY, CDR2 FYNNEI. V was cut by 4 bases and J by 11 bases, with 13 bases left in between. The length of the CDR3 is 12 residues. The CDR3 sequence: CASSVRSQGQYF. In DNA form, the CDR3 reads TGTGCCAGCAGTGTCAGGTCCCAGGGGCAGTATTTT.

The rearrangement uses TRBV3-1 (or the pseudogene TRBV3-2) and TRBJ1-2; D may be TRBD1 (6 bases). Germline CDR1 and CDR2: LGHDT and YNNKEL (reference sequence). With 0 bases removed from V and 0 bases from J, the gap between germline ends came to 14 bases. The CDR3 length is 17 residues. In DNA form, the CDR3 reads TGTGCCAGCAGCCAAGAGTCAGGGGAGACTCCTAACTATGGCTACACCTTC. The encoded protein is CASSQESGETPNYGYTF.

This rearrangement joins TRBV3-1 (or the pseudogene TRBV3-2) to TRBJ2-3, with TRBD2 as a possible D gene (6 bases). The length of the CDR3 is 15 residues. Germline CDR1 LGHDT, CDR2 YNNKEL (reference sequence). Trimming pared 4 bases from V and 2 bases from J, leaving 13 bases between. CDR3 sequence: CASSPGGIYTDTQYF. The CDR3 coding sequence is TGTGCCAGCAGCCCAGGAGGGATTTACACAGATACGCAGTATTTT.

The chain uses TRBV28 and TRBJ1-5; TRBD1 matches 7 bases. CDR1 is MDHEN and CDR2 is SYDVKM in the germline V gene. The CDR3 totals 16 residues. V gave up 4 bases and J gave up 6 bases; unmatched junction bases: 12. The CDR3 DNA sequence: TGTGCCAGCAGTTCCGGGGACCAGGGGGTCGGTCAGCCCCAGCATTTT. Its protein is CASSSGDQGVGQPQHF.

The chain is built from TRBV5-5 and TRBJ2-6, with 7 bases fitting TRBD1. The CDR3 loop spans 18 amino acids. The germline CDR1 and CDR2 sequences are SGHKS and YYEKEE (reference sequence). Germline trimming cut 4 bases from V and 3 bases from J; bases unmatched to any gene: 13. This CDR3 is CASSPPLHRDSGANVLTF. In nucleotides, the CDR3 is TGTGCCAGCAGCCCTCCCCTCCACCGGGACAGTGGGGCCAACGTCCTGACTTTC.

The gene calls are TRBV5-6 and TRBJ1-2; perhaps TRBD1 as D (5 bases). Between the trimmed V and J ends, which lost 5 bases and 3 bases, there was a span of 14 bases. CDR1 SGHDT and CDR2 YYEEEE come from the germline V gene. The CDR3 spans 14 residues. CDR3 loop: CASSSRGLHYGYTF. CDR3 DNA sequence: TGTGCCAGCAGTTCTAGGGGACTTCACTATGGCTACACCTTC.

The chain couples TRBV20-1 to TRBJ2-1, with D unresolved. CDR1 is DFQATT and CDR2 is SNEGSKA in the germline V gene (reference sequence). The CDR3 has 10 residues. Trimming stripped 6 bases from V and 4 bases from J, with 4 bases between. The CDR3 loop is CSAFYNEQFF. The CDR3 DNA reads TGCAGTGCCTTTTACAATGAGCAGTTCTTC.

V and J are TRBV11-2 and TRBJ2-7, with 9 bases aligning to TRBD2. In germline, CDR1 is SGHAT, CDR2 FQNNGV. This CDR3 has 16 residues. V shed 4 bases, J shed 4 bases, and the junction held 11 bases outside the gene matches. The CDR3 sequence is CASSSIGSGGTYEQYF. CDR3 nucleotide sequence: TGTGCCAGCAGCTCCATCGGAAGCGGGGGGACGTACGAGCAGTACTTC.

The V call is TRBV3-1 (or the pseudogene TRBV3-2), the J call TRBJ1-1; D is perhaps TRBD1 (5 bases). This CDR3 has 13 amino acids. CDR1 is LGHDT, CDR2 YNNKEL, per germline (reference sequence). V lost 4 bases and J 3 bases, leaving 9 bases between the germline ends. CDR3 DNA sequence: TGTGCCAGCAGCCCCCGGGGGGACACTGAAGCTTTCTTT. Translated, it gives CASSPRGDTEAFF.

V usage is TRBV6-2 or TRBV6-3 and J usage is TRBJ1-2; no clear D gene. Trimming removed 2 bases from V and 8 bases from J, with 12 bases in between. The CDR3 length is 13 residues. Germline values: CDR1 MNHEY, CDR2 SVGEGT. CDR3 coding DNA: TGTGCCAGCAGTTACGCAGGAGAGCGGGGCTACACCTTC. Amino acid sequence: CASSYAGERGYTF.